This record covers a single TCR beta chain. Its antigen is not known. This specimen comes from a study of shared clonotypes between healthy human individuals. CDR3 length: 13 amino acids. Trimming removed 3 bases from V and 2 bases from J, with 7 bases in between. Germline V lookup: CDR1 LGHNA, CDR2 YNFKEQ. Naive CD8 cells, CD45RO-negative and positively selected for CCR7, excluded terminally differentiated effector memory CD45RA+ cells. Study results and limitations: Rarefaction showed that sequencing of sorted subsets was incomplete (despite large depth). The study generally estimated greater richness for naive than memory subsets.

Execution of the assay was at deep level. The authors loaded around 190 ng DNA, some 32,000 T cell genomes, into sorted-subset replicate PCRs. Clones were read by immunoSEQ multiplex PCR, and TCRdb kept only the in-frame ones, dropping some. The table includes about 650,000 clones, nearly 97% detected once. The gene calls are TRBV4-2 and TRBJ1-1; D not resolved. Sequencing was carried out using naive CD8+ T cells sorted from blood. This clonotype was sampled from a woman aged 30 to 39 in good health. CDR3 in amino acids: CASSHRINTEAFF. In DNA, the CDR3 is TGTGCCAGCAGCCACCGAATAAACACTGAAGCTTTCTTT.